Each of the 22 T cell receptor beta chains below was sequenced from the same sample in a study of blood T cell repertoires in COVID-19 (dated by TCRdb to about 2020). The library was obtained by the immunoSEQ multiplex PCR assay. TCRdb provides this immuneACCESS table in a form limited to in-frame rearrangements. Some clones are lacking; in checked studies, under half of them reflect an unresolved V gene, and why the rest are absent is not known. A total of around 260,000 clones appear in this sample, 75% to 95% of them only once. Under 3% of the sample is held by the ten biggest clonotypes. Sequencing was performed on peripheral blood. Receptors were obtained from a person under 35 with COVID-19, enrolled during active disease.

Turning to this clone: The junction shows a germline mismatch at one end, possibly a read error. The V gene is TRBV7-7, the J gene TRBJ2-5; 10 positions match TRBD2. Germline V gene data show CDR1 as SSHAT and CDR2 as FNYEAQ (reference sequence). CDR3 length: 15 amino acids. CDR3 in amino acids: CASSLGSGRQETQYF. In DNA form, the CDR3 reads TGTGCTAGCAGCTTGGGTAGCGGGAGGCAAGAGACCCAGTACTTC.

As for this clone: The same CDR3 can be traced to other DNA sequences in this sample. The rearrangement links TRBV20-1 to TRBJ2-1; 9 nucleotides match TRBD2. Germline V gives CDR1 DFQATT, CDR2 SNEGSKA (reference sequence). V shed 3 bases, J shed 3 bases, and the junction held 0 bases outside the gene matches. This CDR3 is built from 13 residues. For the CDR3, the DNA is TGCAGTGCTAGTAGCGGGGGCTACAATGAGCAGTTCTTC. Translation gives CSASSGGYNEQFF.

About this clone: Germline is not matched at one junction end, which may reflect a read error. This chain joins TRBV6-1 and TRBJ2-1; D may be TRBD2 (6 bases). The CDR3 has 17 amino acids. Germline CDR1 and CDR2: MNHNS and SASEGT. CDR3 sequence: CASREESGTFSYNEQFF. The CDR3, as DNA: TGTGCCAGCAGGGAAGAGTCAGGGACTTTCTCCTACAATGAGCAGTTCTTC.

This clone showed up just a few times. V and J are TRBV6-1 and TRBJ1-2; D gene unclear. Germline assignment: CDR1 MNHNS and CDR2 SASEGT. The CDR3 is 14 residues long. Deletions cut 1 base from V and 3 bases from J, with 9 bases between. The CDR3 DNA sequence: TGTGCCAGCAGTGAAGGACAATTCCACTATGGCTACACCTTC. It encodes CASSEGQFHYGYTF.

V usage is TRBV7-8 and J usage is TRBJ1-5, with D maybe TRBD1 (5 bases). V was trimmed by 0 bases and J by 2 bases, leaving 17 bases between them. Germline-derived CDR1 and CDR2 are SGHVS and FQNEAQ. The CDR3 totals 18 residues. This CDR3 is CASSLAMAPLGRNQPQHF. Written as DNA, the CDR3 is TGTGCCAGCAGCTTAGCCATGGCACCCTTGGGGCGCAATCAGCCCCAGCATTTT.

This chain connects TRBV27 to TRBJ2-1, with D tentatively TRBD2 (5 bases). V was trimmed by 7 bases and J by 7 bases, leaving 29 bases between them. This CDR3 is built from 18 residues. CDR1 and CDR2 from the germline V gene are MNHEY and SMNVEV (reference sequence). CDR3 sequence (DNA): TGTGCCAGCACCCTACTCCGATCGGGGTCGGTCCCTGGAAATGAGCAGTTCTTC. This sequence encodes CASTLLRSGSVPGNEQFF.

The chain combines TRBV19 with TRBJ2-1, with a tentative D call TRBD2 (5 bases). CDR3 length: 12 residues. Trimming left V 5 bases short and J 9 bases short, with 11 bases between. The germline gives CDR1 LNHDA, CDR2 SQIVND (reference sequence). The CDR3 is CASSSSSGEQFF. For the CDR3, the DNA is TGTGCCAGTAGTTCTAGCAGCGGTGAGCAGTTCTTC.

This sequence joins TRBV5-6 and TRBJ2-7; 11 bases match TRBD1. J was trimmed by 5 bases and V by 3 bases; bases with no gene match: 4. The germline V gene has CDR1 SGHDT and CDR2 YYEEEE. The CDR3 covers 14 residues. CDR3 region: CASSWWTGGNEQYF. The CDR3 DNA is TGTGCCAGCAGCTGGTGGACAGGGGGCAACGAGCAGTACTTC.

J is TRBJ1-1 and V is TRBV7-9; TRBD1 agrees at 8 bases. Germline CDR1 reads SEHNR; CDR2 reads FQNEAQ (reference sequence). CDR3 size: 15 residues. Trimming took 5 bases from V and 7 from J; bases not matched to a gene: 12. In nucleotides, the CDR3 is TGTGCCAGCAGCCCTCGTGGACAGGGATCGATTGAAGCTTTCTTT. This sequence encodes CASSPRGQGSIEAFF. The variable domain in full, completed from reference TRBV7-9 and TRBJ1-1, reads DTGVSQNPRHKITKRGQNVTFRCDPISEHNRLYWYRQTLGQGPEFLTYFQNEAQLEKSRLLSDRFSAERPKGSFSTLEIQRTEQGDSAMYLCASSPRGQGSIEAFFGQGTRLTVV.

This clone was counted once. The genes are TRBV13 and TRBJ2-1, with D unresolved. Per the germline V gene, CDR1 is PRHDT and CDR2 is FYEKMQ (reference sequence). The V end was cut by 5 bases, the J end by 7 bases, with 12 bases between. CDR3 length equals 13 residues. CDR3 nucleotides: TGTGCCAGCAGCCTGACGACCGGGAATGAGCAGTTCTTC. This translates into CASSLTTGNEQFF.

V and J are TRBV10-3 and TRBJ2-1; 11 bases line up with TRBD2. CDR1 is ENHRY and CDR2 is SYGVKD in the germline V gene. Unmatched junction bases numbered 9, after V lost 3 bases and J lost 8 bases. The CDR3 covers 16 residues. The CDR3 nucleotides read TGTGCCATCAGTGACCATACTAGCGGGAGAAGCGATGAGCAGTTCTTC. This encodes CAISDHTSGRSDEQFF.

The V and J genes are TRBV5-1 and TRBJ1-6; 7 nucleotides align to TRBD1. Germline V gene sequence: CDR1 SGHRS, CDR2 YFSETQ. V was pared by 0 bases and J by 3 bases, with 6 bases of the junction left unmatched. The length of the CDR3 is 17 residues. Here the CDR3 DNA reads TGCGCCAGCAGCTTGGGTAACCGGGACAGCTATAATTCACCCCTCCACTTT. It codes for CASSLGNRDSYNSPLHF.

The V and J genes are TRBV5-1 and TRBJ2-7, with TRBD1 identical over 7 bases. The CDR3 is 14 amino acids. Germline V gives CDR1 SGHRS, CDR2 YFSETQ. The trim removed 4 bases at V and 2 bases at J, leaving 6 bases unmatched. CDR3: CASSEGAPPYEQYF. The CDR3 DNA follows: TGCGCCAGCAGCGAGGGGGCTCCCCCCTACGAGCAGTACTTC.

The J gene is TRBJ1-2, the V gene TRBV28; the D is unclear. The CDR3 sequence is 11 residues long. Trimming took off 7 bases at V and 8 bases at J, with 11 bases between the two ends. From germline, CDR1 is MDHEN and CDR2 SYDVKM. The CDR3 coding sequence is TGTGCCAGCACTCACCTCGGGGGCTACACCTTC. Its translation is CASTHLGGYTF.

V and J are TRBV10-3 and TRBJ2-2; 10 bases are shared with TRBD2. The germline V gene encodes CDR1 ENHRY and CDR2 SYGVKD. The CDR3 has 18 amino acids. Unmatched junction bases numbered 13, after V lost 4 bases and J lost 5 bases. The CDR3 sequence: CAISVSSGRASGTGELFF. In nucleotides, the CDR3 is TGTGCCATCAGTGTTTCCAGCGGGAGGGCCTCAGGAACCGGGGAGCTGTTTTTT.

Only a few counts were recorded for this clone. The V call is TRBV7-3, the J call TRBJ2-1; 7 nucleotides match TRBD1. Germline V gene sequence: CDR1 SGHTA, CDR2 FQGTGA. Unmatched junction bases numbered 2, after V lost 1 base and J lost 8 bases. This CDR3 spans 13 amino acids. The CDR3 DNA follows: TGTGCCAGCAGCTTAAAGGGGGCAGATGAGCAGTTCTTC. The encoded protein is CASSLKGADEQFF.

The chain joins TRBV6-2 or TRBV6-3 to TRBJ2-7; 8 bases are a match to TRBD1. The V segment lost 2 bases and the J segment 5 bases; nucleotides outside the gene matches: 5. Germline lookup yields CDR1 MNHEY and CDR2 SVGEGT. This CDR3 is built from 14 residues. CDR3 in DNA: TGTGCCAGCAGTTACAAGGGGGACAGGCACGAGCAGTACTTC. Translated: CASSYKGDRHEQYF.

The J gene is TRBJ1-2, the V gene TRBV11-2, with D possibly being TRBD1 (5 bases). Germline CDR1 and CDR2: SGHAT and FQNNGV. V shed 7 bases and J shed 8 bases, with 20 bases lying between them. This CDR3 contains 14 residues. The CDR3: CASTYFGGLGGYTF. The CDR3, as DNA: TGTGCCAGCACTTACTTCGGGGGGTTAGGAGGCTACACCTTC.

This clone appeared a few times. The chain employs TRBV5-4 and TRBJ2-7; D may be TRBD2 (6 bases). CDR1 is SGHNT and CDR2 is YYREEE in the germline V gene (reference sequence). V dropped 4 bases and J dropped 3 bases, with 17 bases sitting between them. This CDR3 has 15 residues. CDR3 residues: CASSRLVEGSYEQYF. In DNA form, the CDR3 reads TGTGCCAGCAGCCGCCTGGTGGAGGGGAGCTACGAGCAGTACTTC.

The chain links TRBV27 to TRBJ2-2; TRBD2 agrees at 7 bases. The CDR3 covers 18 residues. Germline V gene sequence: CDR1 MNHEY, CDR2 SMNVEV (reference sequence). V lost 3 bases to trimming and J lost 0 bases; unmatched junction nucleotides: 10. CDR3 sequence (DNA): TGTGCCAGCAGTTTGTTGTGGCTAGCGGATACGAACACCGGGGAGCTGTTTTTT. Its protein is CASSLLWLADTNTGELFF.

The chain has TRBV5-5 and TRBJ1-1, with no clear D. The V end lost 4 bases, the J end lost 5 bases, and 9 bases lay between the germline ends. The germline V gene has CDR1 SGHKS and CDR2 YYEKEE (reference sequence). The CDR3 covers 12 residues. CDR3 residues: CASSRVTTEAFF. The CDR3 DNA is TGTGCCAGCAGCCGGGTCACGACTGAAGCTTTCTTT.

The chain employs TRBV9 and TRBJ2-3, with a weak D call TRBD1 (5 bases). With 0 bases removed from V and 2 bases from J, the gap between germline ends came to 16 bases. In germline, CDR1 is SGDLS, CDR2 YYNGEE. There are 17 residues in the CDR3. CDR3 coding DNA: TGTGCCAGCAGCGTAGAAGGCGCCAGGGAAGACACAGATACGCAGTATTTT. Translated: CASSVEGAREDTDTQYF.